Included here is one T cell receptor beta chain sequence, with context. The repertoire was sequenced with immunoSEQ multiplex PCR; TCRdb's copy has only in-frame clones and lacks some. The table has about 150,000 clones, 80% seen once; the top ten hold approximately 0.5%. These data belong to a study of blood T cell repertoires in COVID-19. Study at large: The samples span acute and convalescent COVID-19 from the United States, Italy and Spain. T cells, B-cell-depleted T cells, or PBMCs provided the cDNA or gDNA that served as material.

V was cut by 3 bases and J by 8 bases, with 14 bases left in between. Germline V gene lookup returns CDR1 KGHSH and CDR2 LQKENI. CDR3 size: 15 residues. The chain joins TRBV18 to TRBJ1-6; no clear D gene. Source material: peripheral blood. The origin of this receptor is a man in his sixties with acute or convalescent COVID-19. The CDR3 nucleotides read TGTGCCAGCTCACCTCGGGCTCTCGGGGATTCACCCCTCCACTTT. As protein: CASSPRALGDSPLHF.